The rows below give T cell receptor beta chains drawn from one sample of a study of T cell repertoires in cytomegalovirus infection. TCRdb recomputed calls from the reads with MiXCR, one row per CDR3 protein. Here the sample spans about 100,000 distinct CDR3 sequences, more than 15% being singletons. Sample: PBMCs. The receptors derive from a human donor in good health (CMV status not recorded). Some clones in this sample may be carry-over from other donors' samples. Each CDR3 is given with its conserved first and last residue. Each record gives: J gene, V gene, D gene, clone size, CDR3 DNA, CDR3 protein. A D gene is named only where the DNA matches it firmly. Rows may omit the clone size; those that give it use once, few, many or a size class.

TRBJ2-2	TRBV2	.	.	TGTGCCAGCAGACGAGGCAAGACGAACACCGGGGAGCTGTTTTTT	CASRRGKTNTGELFF
TRBJ2-5	TRBV11-2	TRBD2	.	TGTGCCAGCAGCTTAGATGGACTAGGATTTTCGGAGACCCAGTACTTC	CASSLDGLGFSETQYF
TRBJ2-3	TRBV20-1	TRBD1	.	TGCAGTGCTAGAGTATGGCAGGGGGCTAGCACAGATACGCAGTATTTT	CSARVWQGASTDTQYF
TRBJ2-1	TRBV7-2	.	many	TGTGCCAGCAGCTTATTGGACAGATCTTACAATGAGCAGTTCTTC	CASSLLDRSYNEQFF
TRBJ1-6	TRBV7-9	.	.	TGTGCCAGCAGCAACACCGGTCCCTTCTATAATTCACCCCTCCACTTT	CASSNTGPFYNSPLHF
TRBJ1-2	TRBV7-2	TRBD1	many	TGTGCCAGCAGCCTATATCAAACTCCAGGGGGGCTTGGCTACACCTTC	CASSLYQTPGGLGYTF
TRBJ2-1	TRBV12-3/TRBV12-4	TRBD2	many	TGTGCCAGCAGTTTAGGGGTTAGCGGGGGGGCCGGGATCGATGAGCAGTTCTTC	CASSLGVSGGAGIDEQFF
TRBJ1-1	TRBV7-2	.	many	TGTGCCAGCAGCTTAGATCCCCACAGGGTTGATAGGAACACTGAAGCTTTCTTT	CASSLDPHRVDRNTEAFF
TRBJ1-1	TRBV5-4	.	.	TGTGCCAGCAGCCCCACTTGGGCGGTCACTGAAGCTTTCTTT	CASSPTWAVTEAFF
TRBJ2-1	TRBV11-3	.	many	TGTGCCAGCAGCTTAGATCCAGAGAGCTCCTACAATGAGCAGTTCTTC	CASSLDPESSYNEQFF
TRBJ1-5	TRBV18	.	.	TGTGCCAGCTCACCTAACCGGGACACAATAAATCAGCCCCAGCATTTT	CASSPNRDTINQPQHF
TRBJ2-1	TRBV25-1	TRBD2	few	TGTGCCAGCAGTGATGGCGGGGGGAACAATGAGCAGTTCTTC	CASSDGGGNNEQFF
TRBJ1-1	TRBV28	.	few	TGTGCCAGCAGTTCGGGGGGGGGGGTAAACACTGAAGCTTTCTTT	CASSSGGGVNTEAFF
TRBJ2-1	TRBV7-2	TRBD1	many	TGTGCCAGCACCACCCCCGGACAGGGGGTCTTC	CASTTPGQGVF
TRBJ1-1	TRBV7-2	.	many	TGTGCCAGCAGCCTGGACAAGAACACTGAAGCTTTCTTT	CASSLDKNTEAFF
TRBJ2-1	TRBV7-3	.	many	TGTGCCAGCAGCTTAGGTATAGGGAATGAGCAGTTCTTC	CASSLGIGNEQFF
TRBJ1-6	TRBV4-2	.	many	TGTGCCAGCAGCCAAGATAGTAGTCAGGATAATTCACCCCTCCACTTT	CASSQDSSQDNSPLHF
TRBJ1-1	TRBV7-2	TRBD1	many	TGTGCCAGCAGCTTTCTCACCCAGGGGGGCGGTGAAGCTTTCTTT	CASSFLTQGGGEAFF
TRBJ1-5	TRBV7-2	.	few	TGTGCCAGCAGCTCTCTGGCAGGCGAGGGCAATCAGCCCCAGCATTTT	CASSSLAGEGNQPQHF
TRBJ1-6	TRBV6-1	TRBD1	few	TGTGCCAGCAGTCGGGACAGGGCGAATTCACCCCTCCACTTT	CASSRDRANSPLHF
TRBJ2-3	TRBV10-3	.	many	TGTGCCATCAGTTCGGGGGACTTCACAGATACGCAGTATTTT	CAISSGDFTDTQYF
TRBJ2-1	TRBV4-2	TRBD2	.	TGTGCCAGCAGCCAGACCGTCGGGAGGGGGACTATATATGAGCAGTTCTTC	CASSQTVGRGTIYEQFF
TRBJ1-6	TRBV10-3	.	.	TGTGCCATCAGTGGCTCAGGGAGCTCCTATAATTCACCCCTCCACTTT	CAISGSGSSYNSPLHF
TRBJ2-7	TRBV28	.	few	TGTGCCAGCAGTTTATGGCCCGATACGAGGGAGCAGTACTTC	CASSLWPDTREQYF
TRBJ2-7	TRBV9	TRBD1	few	TGTGCCAGCAGCGGACAGGGGACCTACGAGCAGTACTTC	CASSGQGTYEQYF
TRBJ2-7	TRBV7-2	TRBD2	many	TGTGCCAGCAGCCAACTAGCGGGGAGGTACGAGCAGTACTTC	CASSQLAGRYEQYF
TRBJ1-3	TRBV7-9	.	many	TGTGCCAGCATCCTAGCCGGGACGGCGAACTCTGGAAACACCATATATTTT	CASILAGTANSGNTIYF
TRBJ2-7	TRBV6-5	TRBD1	few	TGTGCCAGCAGAACCACAGGGGGGAGCTACGAGCAGTACTTC	CASRTTGGSYEQYF
TRBJ2-5	TRBV18	.	few	TGTGCCAGCTCACCTCTGAGGGGCCAATACCAAGAGACCCAGTACTTC	CASSPLRGQYQETQYF
TRBJ2-6	TRBV29-1	.	few	TGCAGCGTTGAAGGGGGGGCTACTGGGGCCAACGTCCTGACTTTC	CSVEGGATGANVLTF
TRBJ2-7	TRBV20-1	TRBD2	.	TGCAGTGCTAGAGCAACTAGCGCGTCCTGCGAGCAGTACTTC	CSARATSASCEQYF
TRBJ2-5	TRBV6-8	.	.	TGTGCCAGCAGTACTCGAGAGACCCAGTACTTC	CASSTRETQYF
TRBJ2-1	TRBV2	.	.	TGTGCCAGCAGTCGTTCTCTAGGGGGGGCTGAGCAGTTCTTC	CASSRSLGGAEQFF
TRBJ1-2	TRBV6-5	TRBD1	few	TGTGCCAGCAGTTATGGGACAGGGGTTGACGGCTACACCTTC	CASSYGTGVDGYTF
TRBJ1-2	TRBV5-5	.	many	TGTGCCAGCAGCTTGGCCGGGGGACTCACCTATGGCTACACCTTC	CASSLAGGLTYGYTF
TRBJ2-5	TRBV7-2	TRBD2	few	TGTGCCAGCAGCTTAGCGAGCGGGGGAGGCCAAGAGACCCAGTACTTC	CASSLASGGGQETQYF
TRBJ2-5	TRBV4-1	.	.	TGCGCCAGCAGCCAAGATTGGGAGTGGAGACCCGTCCAAGAGACCCAGTACTTC	CASSQDWEWRPVQETQYF
TRBJ1-1	TRBV28	.	.	TGTGCCAGCAGCCCACCCGGACAGCTGAACACTGAAGCTTTCTTT	CASSPPGQLNTEAFF
TRBJ1-5	TRBV2	.	.	TGTGCCAGCAGTGAGCAGGGAAGCAATCAGCCCCAGCATTTT	CASSEQGSNQPQHF
TRBJ2-3	TRBV5-1	.	few	TGCGCCAGCAGCCCGTGGCCCCGCACAGATACGCAGTATTTT	CASSPWPRTDTQYF
TRBJ2-1	TRBV9	.	few	TGTGCCAGCAGCGTAGCCTGGACTGGGTCCTACAATGAGCAGTTCTTC	CASSVAWTGSYNEQFF
TRBJ1-3	TRBV4-1	.	many	TGCGCCAGCAGCGGAGTGGGGTTTCTCTCTGGAAACACCATATATTTT	CASSGVGFLSGNTIYF
TRBJ1-1	TRBV5-4	.	.	TGTGCCAGCAGCTTGCAGGGGAGGACTGAAGCTTTCTTT	CASSLQGRTEAFF
TRBJ2-5	TRBV7-2	TRBD2	many	TGTGCCAGCAGCTTAGTGGGGCGGGGACTAGCGGAAGAGACCCAGTACTTC	CASSLVGRGLAEETQYF
TRBJ1-1	TRBV19	.	few	TGTGCCAGTAGTATAGATCAGAGTTCCTACACTGAAGCTTTCTTT	CASSIDQSSYTEAFF
TRBJ2-1	TRBV7-2	TRBD2	many	TGTGCCAGCAGCCCTGGGGGGGGTTCCTACAATGAGCAGTTCTTC	CASSPGGGSYNEQFF
TRBJ2-6	TRBV10-3	TRBD2	few	TGTGCCAGCCGTCCCGGGACTAGCGGGGGAGCGTTTGGGGCCAACGTCCTGACTTTC	CASRPGTSGGAFGANVLTF
TRBJ2-7	TRBV12-3/TRBV12-4	.	many	TGTGCCAGCAGTCCCGCGAGCAGAATCAGCTCCTACGAGCAGTACTTC	CASSPASRISSYEQYF
TRBJ1-1	TRBV7-3	.	few	TGTGCCAGCAGCTTAACTCCGTTAAGTTTTGCAGGGTACACTGAAGCTTTCTTT	CASSLTPLSFAGYTEAFF
TRBJ2-7	TRBV7-4	TRBD1	.	TGTGCCAGCAGCTTTAACCCCCTGGGACAGGGTGGGGCCTACGAGCAGTACTTC	CASSFNPLGQGGAYEQYF
TRBJ2-7	TRBV27	TRBD1	.	TGTGCCAGCAACGCTCCGGGACAGGGCTACGAGCAGTACTTC	CASNAPGQGYEQYF
TRBJ2-2	TRBV6-2/TRBV6-3	.	.	TGTGCCAGCAGACCTTGGGGGGCAAGCACCGGGGAGCTGTTTTTT	CASRPWGASTGELFF